The clone carrying this T cell receptor beta chain was picked up a small number of times. V was pared by 5 bases and J by 4 bases, with 14 bases between. Looked up from germline, CDR1 is SNHLY and CDR2 is FYNNEI. CDR3 length equals 14 residues. Assay: immunoSEQ multiplex PCR; the TCRdb copy retains only in-frame clones and omits some. The sample carries roughly 1,800 clones, roughly four fifths recorded once. This entry is derived from a study of brain metastases from non-small cell lung cancer. The sequence derives from a donor at least 40 years old with non-small cell lung cancer. Sequencing was done on a sample of tissue from a brain metastasis. This rearrangement joins TRBV2 to TRBJ1-2, with D possibly matching TRBD1 (6 bases). CDR3 region: CASSPFGGRYGYTF. CDR3 coding DNA: TGTGCCAGCAGTCCTTTCGGGGGGCGCTATGGCTACACCTTC.